Presented here are 25 T cell receptor beta chains from one specimen sequenced in a study of T-cell memory formation after mild COVID-19. TCRdb passed the 5' RACE reads through MiXCR, listing each CDR3 protein once. The sample records 300,000 to 400,000 distinct CDR3 sequences, 15% to 20% being singletons. The sequenced sample consisted of PBMCs or a T cell subset sorted from them (not recorded which). These receptor sequences come from a man aged 18 to 29 who had mild COVID-19 (a few samples of this study predate the infection). Cell type and time point are not known.

This clonotype turned up a few times. This sequence joins TRBV7-9 and TRBJ2-7; D gene unclear. There are 13 residues in the CDR3. The V gene's germline CDR1 is SEHNR and CDR2 FQNEAQ (reference sequence). Trimming pared 5 bases from V and 4 bases from J, leaving 12 bases between. The DNA for the CDR3 is TGTGCCAGCAGCCCCCCTGTGAGTTACGAGCAGTACGTC. This sequence encodes CASSPPVSYEQYV.

The chain carries TRBV19 and TRBJ2-1; 8 bases align to TRBD2. Per germline, CDR1 LNHDA and CDR2 SQIVND (reference sequence). The CDR3 totals 15 residues. The trim removed 5 bases at V and 0 bases at J, leaving 3 bases unmatched. DNA for the CDR3: TGTGCCAGTAGTGTGGGACTAGACTCCTACAATGAGCAGTTCTTC. Translation: CASSVGLDSYNEQFF.

This clonotype showed up just a few times. The chain combines TRBV5-1 with TRBJ1-3; tentative D call: TRBD1 (5 bases). Trimming shortened V by 0 bases and J by 3 bases, and 13 bases separated the two germline ends. From germline, CDR1 is SGHRS and CDR2 YFSETQ. The CDR3 covers 16 residues. The CDR3 loop reads CASSLAGGAHGNTIYF. As DNA, the CDR3 is TGCGCCAGCAGCTTGGCCGGAGGGGCGCATGGAAACACCATATATTTT.

Only a few counts were recorded for this clonotype. The chain carries TRBV30 and TRBJ2-7; 11 positions match TRBD1. Germline CDR1 and CDR2: GTSNPN and SVGIG (reference sequence). CDR3 length equals 15 residues. J lost 1 base, V lost 1 base, and 3 bases had no gene match. The CDR3 loop is CAWSGGTGGSYEQYF. The DNA for the CDR3 is TGTGCCTGGAGTGGCGGGACAGGGGGTTCCTACGAGCAGTACTTC.

This clonotype was seen a handful of times. The genes are TRBV7-9 and TRBJ2-5, with TRBD2 matching over 9 bases. J was trimmed by 4 bases and V by 7 bases; bases with no gene match: 10. The CDR3 length is 15 residues. Germline loops: CDR1 SEHNR, CDR2 FQNEAQ (reference sequence). As DNA, the CDR3 is TGTGCCAGCATGCCGGGACTAGCCTTCTCAGAGACCCAGTACTTC. Amino acid sequence: CASMPGLAFSETQYF.

The chain carries TRBV5-1 and TRBJ2-3; the D gene could be TRBD1 or TRBD2 (5 bases each). The V end lost 4 bases, the J end lost 0 bases, and 15 bases lay between the germline ends. Germline CDR1 SGHRS, CDR2 YFSETQ. CDR3 length: 16 amino acids. The CDR3 loop is CASSPGTGTSTDTQYF. The CDR3 DNA reads TGCGCCAGCAGCCCCGGGACCGGTACTAGCACAGATACGCAGTATTTT.

The table lists this clonotype with a few counts. The V and J genes are TRBV6-5 and TRBJ1-1; D unresolved. V was shortened by 6 bases and J by 1 base, with 15 bases between the two germline ends. Germline lookup yields CDR1 MNHEY and CDR2 SVGAGI. The CDR3 is 15 amino acids. CDR3 protein: CASRHTPRQNTEAFF. In DNA, the CDR3 is TGTGCCAGCAGACACACCCCAAGACAGAACACTGAAGCTTTCTTT.

This clonotype was detected only a few times. The V call is TRBV11-2, the J call TRBJ2-3; the D is unclear. The CDR3 is 17 residues long. V lost 1 base and J 0 bases, leaving 14 bases between the germline ends. Germline V gene data show CDR1 as SGHAT and CDR2 as FQNNGV. DNA of the CDR3: TGTGCCAGCAGCTTAGCCCCCCGGAGTCTTAGCACAGATACGCAGTATTTT. It yields the protein CASSLAPRSLSTDTQYF.

In this sample, this clonotype turned up a few times. In DNA, the CDR3 is TGTGCCAGCATCCAAGCGGCTCCCGGCTTGGGGACCCAGTACTTC. Translation gives CASIQAAPGLGTQYF. The chain uses TRBV7-6 and TRBJ2-5; a weak D match, TRBD2 (5 bases). The germline CDR1 and CDR2 sequences are SGHVS and FNYEAQ. The CDR3 extends over 15 amino acids. V was trimmed by 7 bases and J by 7 bases, leaving 22 bases between them.

This sequence joins TRBV10-3 and TRBJ2-3, with 7 bases fitting TRBD1. The V gene end was trimmed by 3 bases and the J gene end by 1 base; junction bases not matched to a gene: 10. In germline, CDR1 is ENHRY, CDR2 SYGVKD. The CDR3 spans 17 residues. The CDR3 DNA reads as TGTGCCATCAGTGAAGCCACAGGGGTCGGGCGCACAGATACGCAGTATTTT. Translation gives CAISEATGVGRTDTQYF.

The V and J genes are TRBV7-2 and TRBJ1-5; no reliable D call. Germline V gene data show CDR1 as SGHTA and CDR2 as FQGNSA. V was trimmed by 4 bases and J by 3 bases, leaving 13 bases between them. The CDR3 totals 15 residues. The CDR3 is CASSWGPQVNQPQHF. The CDR3 DNA is TGTGCCAGCAGCTGGGGTCCCCAGGTCAATCAGCCCCAGCATTTT.

There are a few counts of this clonotype. The chain recombines TRBV10-2 with TRBJ2-2, with 10 bases matching TRBD2. This CDR3 is built from 19 residues. The J segment lost 0 bases and the V segment lost 4 bases, leaving 11 bases of the junction unmatched. Per the germline V gene, CDR1 is WSHSY and CDR2 is SAAADI. CDR3 sequence: CASSGTSGDHSANTGELFF. The CDR3 region has the DNA TGCGCCAGCAGTGGAACTAGCGGGGATCACTCCGCGAACACCGGGGAGCTGTTTTTT.

This chain joins TRBV12-3 or TRBV12-4 and TRBJ1-2; no clear D. The CDR3 covers 12 residues. With 3 bases removed from V and 2 bases from J, the gap between germline ends came to 4 bases. DNA for the CDR3: TGTGCCAGCAGTTTTGGGAACTATGGCTACACCTTC. This codes for CASSFGNYGYTF.

This chain links TRBV5-8 with TRBJ1-1; the D is unclear. Trimming left V 1 base short and J 2 bases short, with 6 bases between. This CDR3 spans 13 amino acids. In germline, CDR1 is SGHTS, CDR2 YDEGEE. The DNA of the CDR3 is TGTGCCAGCAGCTTGTCCTTCAACACTGAAGCTTTCTTT. Its translation is CASSLSFNTEAFF.

The chain couples TRBV7-8 to TRBJ2-1; 11 positions agree with TRBD2. V shed 5 bases, J shed 1 base, and the junction held 4 bases outside the gene matches. The germline gives CDR1 SGHVS, CDR2 FQNEAQ. The CDR3 spans 16 residues. DNA of the CDR3: TGTGCCAGCAGCCTATGGACTAGCGGGTCCTACAATGAGCAGTTCTTC. Translated, it gives CASSLWTSGSYNEQFF.

The table lists this clonotype with a few counts. The CDR3 reads CASGGSMQFF. The CDR3 DNA follows: TGTGCCAGCGGTGGTAGTATGCAGTTCTTC. The rearrangement joins TRBV2 to TRBJ2-1; D not certain. V lost 8 bases and J 12 bases, leaving 11 bases between the germline ends. In germline, CDR1 is SNHLY, CDR2 FYNNEI. The length of the CDR3 is 10 residues.

This clonotype has a handful of counts. V is TRBV4-1 and J is TRBJ2-5, with 10 nucleotides matching TRBD1. The CDR3 is 17 residues long. The ends lost 0 bases at V and 4 bases at J; junction bases unmatched: 8. Germline CDR1 MGHRA, CDR2 YSYEKL. The chain's CDR3 is CASSQEGTGEERETQYF. The DNA for the CDR3 is TGCGCCAGCAGCCAAGAGGGGACAGGGGAAGAACGAGAGACCCAGTACTTC.

The chain couples TRBV3-1 to TRBJ2-1, with no clear D. The germline V and J ends were trimmed by 4 bases and 7 bases, with 8 bases remaining between them. Germline V CDR1 and CDR2: LGHDT, YNNKEL (reference sequence). This CDR3 has 12 residues. CDR3 DNA sequence: TGTGCCAGCAGCCTGGACGGGAATGAGCAGTTCTTC. Its translation: CASSLDGNEQFF.

This clonotype was recorded a few times. This chain links TRBV30 with TRBJ2-7; D not certain. CDR1 is GTSNPN and CDR2 is SVGIG in the germline V gene (reference sequence). With 0 bases removed from V and 1 base from J, the gap between germline ends came to 10 bases. The CDR3 consists of 14 residues. The CDR3 region is CAWSVQLDSYEQYF. The CDR3, as DNA: TGTGCCTGGAGTGTACAGCTTGATTCCTACGAGCAGTACTTC.

The chain links TRBV28 to TRBJ2-7; possibly TRBD1 or TRBD2 for D (5 bases each). The CDR3 is 16 amino acids. V was pared by 6 bases and J by 0 bases, with 18 bases between. Germline-derived CDR1 and CDR2 are MDHEN and SYDVKM. The chain's CDR3 is CASSTRSGLFSYEQYV. In DNA form, the CDR3 reads TGTGCCAGCAGCACTCGGTCGGGGCTTTTCTCCTACGAGCAGTACGTC.

V is TRBV5-4 and J is TRBJ2-3; perhaps D is TRBD1 or TRBD2 (6 bases each). CDR3 length: 14 amino acids. Germline V CDR1 and CDR2: SGHNT, YYREEE (reference sequence). V lost 4 bases and J 2 bases, leaving 11 bases between the germline ends. CDR3 in amino acids: CASSPGGHTDTQYF. The CDR3, as DNA: TGTGCCAGCAGCCCCGGGGGACACACAGATACGCAGTATTTT.

This clonotype was detected only a few times. The V and J genes are TRBV7-2 and TRBJ2-5; 7 nucleotides align to TRBD2. The CDR3 covers 15 residues. V lost 1 base and J lost 5; bases outside the gene matches: 7. In germline, CDR1 is SGHTA, CDR2 FQGNSA. This chain's CDR3 is CASSLEVAGVETQYF. Here the CDR3 DNA reads TGTGCCAGCAGCTTAGAGGTGGCGGGGGTGGAGACCCAGTACTTC.

This clonotype occurred a few times. The chain is built from TRBV28 and TRBJ2-5; a possible D gene is TRBD1 (5 bases). The ends were cut back, 8 bases at V and 5 bases at J, with 21 bases in the middle. The CDR3 length is 15 residues. Germline assignment: CDR1 MDHEN and CDR2 SYDVKM. The CDR3 is CASSLPRVVRETQYF. CDR3 in DNA: TGTGCCAGCTCCCTCCCCAGGGTTGTGCGGGAGACCCAGTACTTC.

This clonotype was counted a few times. The chain couples TRBV28 to TRBJ2-5; TRBD1 is a possible D gene (5 bases). Trimming stripped 6 bases from V and 5 bases from J, with 10 bases between. CDR1 is MDHEN and CDR2 is SYDVKM in the germline V gene. The CDR3 sequence is 12 residues long. CDR3 amino acids: CASSPDSETQYF. The DNA for the CDR3 is TGTGCCAGCAGCCCAGACAGTGAGACCCAGTACTTC.

The rearrangement joins TRBV5-1 to TRBJ2-7, with 9 bases identical to TRBD1. The trim removed 2 bases at V and 3 bases at J, leaving 3 bases unmatched. Germline loops: CDR1 SGHRS, CDR2 YFSETQ. There are 14 residues in the CDR3. CDR3 coding DNA: TGCGCCAGCAGCTTAACGGGACAGGGCTACGAGCAGTACTTC. Translated: CASSLTGQGYEQYF.